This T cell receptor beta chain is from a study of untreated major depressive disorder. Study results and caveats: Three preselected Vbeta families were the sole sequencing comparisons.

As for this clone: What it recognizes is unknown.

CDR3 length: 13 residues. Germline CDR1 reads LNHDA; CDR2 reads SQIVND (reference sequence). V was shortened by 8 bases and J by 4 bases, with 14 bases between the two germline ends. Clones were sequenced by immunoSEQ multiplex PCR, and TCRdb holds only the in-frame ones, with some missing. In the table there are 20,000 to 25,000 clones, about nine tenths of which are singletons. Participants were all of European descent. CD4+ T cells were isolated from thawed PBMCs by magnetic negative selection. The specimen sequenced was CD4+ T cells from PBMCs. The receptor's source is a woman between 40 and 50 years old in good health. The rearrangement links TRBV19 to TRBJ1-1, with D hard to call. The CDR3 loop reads CASFSGKGTEAFF. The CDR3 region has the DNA TGTGCCAGTTTTTCTGGGAAGGGCACTGAAGCTTTCTTT.